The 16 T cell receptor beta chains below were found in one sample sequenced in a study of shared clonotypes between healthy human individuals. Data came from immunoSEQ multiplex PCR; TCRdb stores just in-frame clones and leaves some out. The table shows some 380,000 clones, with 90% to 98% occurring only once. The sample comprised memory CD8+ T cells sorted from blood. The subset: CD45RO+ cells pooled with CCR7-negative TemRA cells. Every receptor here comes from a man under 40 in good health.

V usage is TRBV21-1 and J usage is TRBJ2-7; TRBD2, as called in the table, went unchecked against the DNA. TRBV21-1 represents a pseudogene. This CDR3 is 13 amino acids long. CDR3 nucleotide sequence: TGTGCCAGCACTAGCGGGAGCAAGTACGAGCAGTACTTC. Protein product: CASTSGSKYEQYF.

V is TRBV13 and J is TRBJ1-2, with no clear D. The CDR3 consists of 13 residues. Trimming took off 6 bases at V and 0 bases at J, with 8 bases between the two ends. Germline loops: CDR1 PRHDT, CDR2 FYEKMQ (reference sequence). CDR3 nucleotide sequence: TGTGCCAGCAGGCCACAGCCTAACTATGGCTACACCTTC. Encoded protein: CASRPQPNYGYTF.

This CDR3 reads CASSSVGQYNEQFF. In DNA form, the CDR3 reads TGTGCCAGCAGCTCAGTGGGGCAGTACAATGAGCAGTTCTTC. The chain has TRBV7-9 and TRBJ2-1; a possible D gene is TRBD1 (5 bases). The CDR3 has 14 amino acids. The V gene lost 4 bases and the J gene lost 4 bases, with 11 bases spanning the gap. CDR1 is SEHNR, CDR2 FQNEAQ, per germline (reference sequence). The full variable domain, its missing parts supplied by reference TRBV7-9 and TRBJ2-1, is DTGVSQNPRHKITKRGQNVTFRCDPISEHNRLYWYRQTLGQGPEFLTYFQNEAQLEKSRLLSDRFSAERPKGSFSTLEIQRTEQGDSAMYLCASSSVGQYNEQFFGPGTRLTVL.

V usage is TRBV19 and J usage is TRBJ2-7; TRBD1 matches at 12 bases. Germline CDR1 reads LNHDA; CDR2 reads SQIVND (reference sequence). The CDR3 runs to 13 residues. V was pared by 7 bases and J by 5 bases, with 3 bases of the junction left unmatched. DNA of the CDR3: TGTGCCAGTACCGGGACAGGGGGCCACGAGCAGTACTTC. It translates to CASTGTGGHEQYF.

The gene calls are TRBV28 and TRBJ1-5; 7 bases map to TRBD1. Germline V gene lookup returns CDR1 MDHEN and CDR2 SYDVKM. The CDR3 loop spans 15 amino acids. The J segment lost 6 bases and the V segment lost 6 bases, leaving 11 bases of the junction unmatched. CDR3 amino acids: CASSSVHRGGQPQHF. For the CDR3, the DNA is TGTGCCAGCAGCTCAGTCCACAGGGGAGGTCAGCCCCAGCATTTT.

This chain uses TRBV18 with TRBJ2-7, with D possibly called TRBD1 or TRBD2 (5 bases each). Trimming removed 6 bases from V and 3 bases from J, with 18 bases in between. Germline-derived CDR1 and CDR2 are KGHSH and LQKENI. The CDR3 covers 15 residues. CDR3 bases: TGTGCCAGCTCTCACAGCTCGGGACCCAGCTACGAGCAGTACTTC. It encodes CASSHSSGPSYEQYF.

The CDR3 protein is CASSAFTGGEQYF. The DNA for the CDR3 is TGTGCCAGCAGTGCCTTTACAGGGGGCGAGCAGTACTTC. The chain has TRBV6-4 and TRBJ2-7; 8 bases map to TRBD1. This CDR3 is 13 amino acids long. The V gene's germline CDR1 is MRHNA and CDR2 SNTAGT. The trim removed 4 bases at V and 6 bases at J, leaving 5 bases unmatched.

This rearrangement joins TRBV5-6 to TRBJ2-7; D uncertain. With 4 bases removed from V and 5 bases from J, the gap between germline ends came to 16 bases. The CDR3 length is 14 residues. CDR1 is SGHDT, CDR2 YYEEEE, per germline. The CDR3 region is CASSPVGIYHEQYF. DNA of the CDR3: TGTGCCAGCAGCCCCGTAGGGATTTATCACGAGCAGTACTTC.

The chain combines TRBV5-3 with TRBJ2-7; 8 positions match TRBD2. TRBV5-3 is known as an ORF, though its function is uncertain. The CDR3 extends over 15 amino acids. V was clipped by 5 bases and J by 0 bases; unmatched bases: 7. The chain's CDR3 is CARRTGTRVSYEQYF. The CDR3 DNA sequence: TGTGCCAGAAGGACCGGGACTAGGGTCTCCTACGAGCAGTACTTC.

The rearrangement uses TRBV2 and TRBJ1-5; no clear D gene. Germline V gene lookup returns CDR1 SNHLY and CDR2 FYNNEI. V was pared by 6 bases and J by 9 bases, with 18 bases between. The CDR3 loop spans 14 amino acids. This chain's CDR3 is CASRARTGPLPQHF. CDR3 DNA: TGTGCCAGCAGAGCTAGGACGGGCCCATTGCCCCAGCATTTT.

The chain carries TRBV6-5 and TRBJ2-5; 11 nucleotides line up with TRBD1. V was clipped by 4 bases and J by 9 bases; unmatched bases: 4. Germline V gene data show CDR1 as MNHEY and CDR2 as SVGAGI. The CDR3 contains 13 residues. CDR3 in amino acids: CASSSTGQGAQYF. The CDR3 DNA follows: TGTGCCAGCAGTTCTACGGGACAGGGGGCCCAGTACTTC.

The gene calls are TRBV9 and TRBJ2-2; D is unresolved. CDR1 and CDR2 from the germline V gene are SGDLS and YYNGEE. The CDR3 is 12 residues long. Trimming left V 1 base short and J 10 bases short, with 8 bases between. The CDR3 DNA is TGTGCCAGCAGCGTAACTGGAGCGGAGCTGTTTTTT. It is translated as CASSVTGAELFF.

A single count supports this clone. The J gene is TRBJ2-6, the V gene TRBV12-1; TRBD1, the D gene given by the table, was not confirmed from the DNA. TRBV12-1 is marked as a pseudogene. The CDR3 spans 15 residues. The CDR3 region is CASSLALSGANVLTF. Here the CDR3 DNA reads TGTGCCAGCAGCCTGGCCCTCTCTGGGGCCAACGTCCTGACTTTC.

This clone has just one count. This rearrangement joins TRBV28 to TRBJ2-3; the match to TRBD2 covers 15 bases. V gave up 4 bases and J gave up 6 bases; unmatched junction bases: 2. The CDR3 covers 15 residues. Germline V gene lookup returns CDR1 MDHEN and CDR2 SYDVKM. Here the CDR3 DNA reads TGTGCCAGCAGTTGGACTAGCGGGAGGGCCGATACGCAGTATTTT. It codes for CASSWTSGRADTQYF.

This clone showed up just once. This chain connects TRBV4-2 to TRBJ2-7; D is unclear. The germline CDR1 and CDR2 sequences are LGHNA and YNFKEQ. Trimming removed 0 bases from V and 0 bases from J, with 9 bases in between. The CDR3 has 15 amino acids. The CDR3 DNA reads TGTGCCAGCAGCCAAGAAATTCACTTCTCCTACGAGCAGTACTTC. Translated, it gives CASSQEIHFSYEQYF.

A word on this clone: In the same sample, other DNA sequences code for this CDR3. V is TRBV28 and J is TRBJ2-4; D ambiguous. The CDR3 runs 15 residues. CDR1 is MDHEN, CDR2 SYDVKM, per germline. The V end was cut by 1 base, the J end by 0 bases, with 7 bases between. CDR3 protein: CASSLLRLAKNIQYF. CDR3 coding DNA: TGTGCCAGCAGTTTATTACGTCTAGCCAAAAACATTCAGTACTTC.